Only a few counts were recorded for the clone carrying this T cell receptor beta chain. This entry is derived from a study of T cells in Graves' hyperthyroidism and ophthalmopathy. The CDR3 loop spans 17 amino acids. Germline CDR1 and CDR2: MNHNS and SASEGT. V shed 5 bases and J shed 0 bases, with 17 bases lying between them. From RNA transcripts, TCR beta CDR3 regions were amplified. TCR CDR3 underwent first-round RT-PCR with the HTBI primer set. TCRdb recomputed calls from the multiplex PCR reads with MiXCR, one row per CDR3 protein. This table holds approximately 530,000 distinct CDR3 sequences, over 15% found once.

This receptor was identified in a woman aged 18-29 years with Graves' hyperthyroidism. V gene TRBV6-1 combines with J gene TRBJ1-3; D gene ambiguous. Sequencing used blood. The CDR3 sequence: CASSQGSSVDSGNTIYF. The CDR3 coding sequence is TGTGCCAGCAGTCAAGGGTCTTCGGTGGACTCTGGAAACACCATATATTTT.